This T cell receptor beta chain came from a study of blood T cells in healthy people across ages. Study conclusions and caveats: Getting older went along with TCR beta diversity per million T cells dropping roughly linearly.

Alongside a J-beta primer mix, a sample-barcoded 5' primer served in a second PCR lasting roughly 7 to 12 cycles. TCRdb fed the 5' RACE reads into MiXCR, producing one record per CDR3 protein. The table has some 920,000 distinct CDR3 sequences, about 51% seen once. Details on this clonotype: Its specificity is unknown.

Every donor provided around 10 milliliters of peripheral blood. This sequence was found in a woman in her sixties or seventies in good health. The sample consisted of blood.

CDR3 in amino acids: CASSQDYGASRGEQYF. CDR3 nucleotide sequence: TGCGCCAGCAGCCAAGATTACGGCGCCTCACGGGGGGAGCAGTACTTC. The chain carries TRBV4-1 and TRBJ2-7; D possibly corresponds to TRBD2 (6 bases). The CDR3 loop spans 16 amino acids. CDR1 is MGHRA, CDR2 YSYEKL, per germline. V was cut by 0 bases and J by 7 bases, with 19 bases left in between.